This entry lists 32 T cell receptor beta chains sequenced from one sample in a study of T-cell memory formation after mild COVID-19. MiXCR, applied by TCRdb to the 5' RACE reads, yields one record per CDR3 protein. The data contain about 110,000 distinct CDR3 sequences, 12% of them seen just once; the ten biggest clones take up around 30%. Sequencing used PBMCs or a T cell subset sorted from them (not recorded which). The origin of the receptors is an adult woman who had mild COVID-19 (a few samples of this study predate the infection). Cell type and time point are not known.

The chain links TRBV7-9 to TRBJ2-3, with D unresolved. Germline CDR1 and CDR2: SEHNR and FQNEAQ (reference sequence). Trimming cost V 4 bases and J 0 bases, with 11 bases left between them. The CDR3 is 15 amino acids. CDR3 sequence reads: CASSSVRPSTDTQYF. The DNA for the CDR3 is TGTGCCAGCAGCTCCGTTAGGCCTAGCACAGATACGCAGTATTTT.

The sample holds many counts of this clonotype. V usage is TRBV15 and J usage is TRBJ2-1; 7 nucleotides line up with TRBD2. CDR3 length equals 15 residues. J was trimmed by 2 bases and V by 5 bases; bases with no gene match: 6. Germline loops: CDR1 LNHNV, CDR2 YYDKDF (reference sequence). The CDR3 region is CATSGERGPYNEQFF. CDR3 nucleotide sequence: TGTGCCACCAGCGGCGAGCGGGGCCCCTACAATGAGCAGTTCTTC.

The chain employs TRBV29-1 and TRBJ2-3; 8 nucleotides align to TRBD1. This CDR3 has 14 residues. Looked up from germline, CDR1 is SQVTM and CDR2 is ANQGSEA. The ends lost 6 bases at V and 3 bases at J; junction bases unmatched: 8. Here the CDR3 DNA reads TGCAGCGTAGCGCGACAGGGGTCGACAGATACGCAGTATTTT. Residues: CSVARQGSTDTQYF.

The chain recombines TRBV11-2 with TRBJ2-1, with D possibly matching TRBD2 (6 bases). Germline CDR1 SGHAT, CDR2 FQNNGV. Trimming took off 3 bases at V and 4 bases at J, with 16 bases between the two ends. The CDR3 has 16 residues. DNA for the CDR3: TGTGCCAGCAGCTTGTTTTATAGGGAGGAGTACAATGAGCAGTTCTTC. It translates to CASSLFYREEYNEQFF. The full variable domain, completed using reference TRBV11-2 and TRBJ2-1, is EAGVAQSPRYKIIEKRQSVAFWCNPISGHATLYWYQQILGQGPKLLIQFQNNGVVDDSQLPKDRFSAERLKGVDSTLKIQPAKLEDSAVYLCASSLFYREEYNEQFFGPGTRLTVL.

This clonotype appeared once. The chain joins TRBV6-2 or TRBV6-3 to TRBJ2-1; 9 bases agree with TRBD1. CDR3 length equals 15 residues. After removal of 4 bases from V and 7 bases from J, the junction contained 8 bases not matched to a gene. CDR1 is MNHEY and CDR2 is SVGEGT in the germline V gene. The CDR3 bases are TGTGCCAGCAGTTTACCGGGACAGGGTTGGAATGAGCAGTTCTTC. Amino acids: CASSLPGQGWNEQFF.

This clonotype was counted between two and nine times. The genes are TRBV5-1 and TRBJ2-2, with D possibly TRBD1 on 5 matching bases. CDR1 and CDR2 (germline): SGHRS, YFSETQ. The length of the CDR3 is 14 residues. With 4 bases removed from V and 5 bases from J, the gap between germline ends came to 12 bases. CDR3 coding DNA: TGCGCCAGCAGCCTCCGACAGAATACCGGGGAGCTGTTTTTT. Amino acid sequence: CASSLRQNTGELFF.

This clonotype has more than one count but fewer than ten. The CDR3 DNA reads TGCGCCAGCGGACCCCAAGAAGGCTACGAGCAGTACTTC. This encodes CASGPQEGYEQYF. The chain has TRBV5-1 and TRBJ2-7, with D unclear. The CDR3 runs to 13 residues. Germline V gives CDR1 SGHRS, CDR2 YFSETQ. V shed 7 bases and J shed 3 bases, with 14 bases lying between them.

This clonotype was detected only a few times. J is TRBJ2-7 and V is TRBV6-6; 7 positions match TRBD1. V shed 5 bases, J shed 3 bases, and the junction held 13 bases outside the gene matches. CDR1 is MNHNY and CDR2 is SVGAGI in the germline V gene (reference sequence). The CDR3 runs to 16 residues. DNA of the CDR3: TGTGCCAGCAGTGATATTTCGGGACAGAAAAACTACGAGCAGTACTTC. Residues: CASSDISGQKNYEQYF.

This sequence joins TRBV4-1 and TRBJ2-5; TRBD2 agrees at 12 bases. The CDR3 consists of 16 residues. J gave up 2 bases and V 4 bases, and 5 bases lay outside the gene matches. Germline assignment: CDR1 MGHRA and CDR2 YSYEKL. CDR3 in amino acids: CASSLGLAGQQETQYF. The DNA for the CDR3 is TGCGCCAGCAGCCTCGGACTAGCGGGGCAACAAGAGACCCAGTACTTC.

This clonotype turned up a few times. The chain links TRBV4-3 to TRBJ2-7, with D perhaps assigned TRBD1 or TRBD2 (7 bases each). The germline gives CDR1 LGHNA, CDR2 YSLEER. V gave up 1 base and J gave up 3 bases, with 19 bases separating them. This CDR3 is built from 17 residues. This CDR3 reads CASSQAMGRGPLYEQYF. Written as DNA, the CDR3 is TGCGCCAGCAGCCAAGCTATGGGGAGGGGGCCCCTCTACGAGCAGTACTTC.

The chain employs TRBV11-3 and TRBJ2-5; no firm D call. The V end was cut by 5 bases, the J end by 5 bases, with 9 bases between. Germline V CDR1 and CDR2: SGHNT, YENEEA. CDR3 length: 12 amino acids. The CDR3 region is CASSHLGETQYF. CDR3 nucleotides: TGTGCCAGCAGCCACTTGGGGGAGACCCAGTACTTC.

V gene TRBV20-1 combines with J gene TRBJ2-7; D gene unclear. The CDR3 spans 13 residues. The germline V gene has CDR1 DFQATT and CDR2 SNEGSKA (reference sequence). Trimming took off 6 bases at V and 0 bases at J, with 12 bases between the two ends. CDR3 in amino acids: CSADDKSSYEQYF. CDR3 sequence (DNA): TGCAGTGCCGACGACAAGAGCTCCTACGAGCAGTACTTC.

This chain joins TRBV18 and TRBJ2-3, with a possible D match to TRBD2 (6 bases). CDR3 size: 13 residues. Germline CDR1 is KGHSH and CDR2 is LQKENI. V dropped 3 bases and J dropped 5 bases, with 9 bases sitting between them. CDR3 coding DNA: TGTGCCAGCTCACCCGGGGGAGAAGATACGCAGTATTTT. Amino acids: CASSPGGEDTQYF.

This clonotype was picked up many times. The chain joins TRBV5-1 to TRBJ2-5, with 7 nucleotides matching TRBD1. Germline loops: CDR1 SGHRS, CDR2 YFSETQ. V was clipped by 5 bases and J by 1 base; unmatched bases: 8. This CDR3 spans 15 amino acids. The CDR3 DNA sequence: TGCGCCAGCAGTCACTGGACAGGTTCCCAAGAGACCCAGTACTTC. It translates to CASSHWTGSQETQYF.

The sample holds many counts of this clonotype. The rearrangement uses TRBV7-8 and TRBJ2-7; unclear D gene. V was cut by 5 bases and J by 0 bases, with 2 bases left in between. This CDR3 has 11 residues. CDR1 is SGHVS, CDR2 FQNEAQ, per germline. CDR3 sequence: CASSHSYEQYF. The CDR3 DNA is TGTGCCAGCAGCCACTCCTACGAGCAGTACTTC.

The J gene is TRBJ2-7, the V gene TRBV12-3 or TRBV12-4; D is ambiguous. CDR3 length equals 12 residues. V was pared by 4 bases and J by 4 bases, with 8 bases between. The CDR3 loop reads CASSSMGYEQYF. For the CDR3, the DNA is TGTGCCAGCAGTTCGATGGGGTACGAGCAGTACTTC.

The chain combines TRBV12-1 with TRBJ1-1. TRBV12-1 is assigned pseudogene status. The CDR3 contains 13 residues. DNA for the CDR3: TGTGCCAGCAGCCTCCCAGGGAGCACTGAAGCTTTCTTT. This codes for CASSLPGSTEAFF.

There are a few counts of this clonotype. J is TRBJ2-3 and V is TRBV9, with 14 nucleotides matching TRBD2. The CDR3 totals 17 residues. CDR1 and CDR2 from the germline V gene are SGDLS and YYNGEE. J gave up 2 bases and V 4 bases, and 6 bases lay outside the gene matches. CDR3 DNA: TGTGCCAGCAGCCCCGGGGGACTAGCGGGAGTCACAGATACGCAGTATTTT. This codes for CASSPGGLAGVTDTQYF. Full variable domain (missing parts from reference TRBV9 and TRBJ2-3): DSGVTQTPKHLITATGQRVTLRCSPRSGDLSVYWYQQSLDQGLQFLIQYYNGEERAKGNILERFSAQQFPDLHSELNLSSLELGDSALYFCASSPGGLAGVTDTQYFGPGTRLTVL.

This sequence joins TRBV7-9 and TRBJ2-7; 7 nucleotides match TRBD1. The CDR3 runs to 14 residues. CDR1 SEHNR and CDR2 FQNEAQ come from the germline V gene (reference sequence). The junction had 6 bases not matched to a gene; V was cut back by 5 bases and J by 2 bases. The CDR3 loop is CASSPQDRPYEQYF. In nucleotides, the CDR3 is TGTGCCAGCAGCCCGCAGGACAGGCCCTACGAGCAGTACTTC.

In this sample, this clonotype turned up a few times. Here the CDR3 reads CASSLGHIYGYTF. CDR3 bases: TGTGCCAGCAGTTTAGGACATATCTATGGCTACACCTTC. The chain carries TRBV28 and TRBJ1-2; D is possibly TRBD1 (5 bases). The CDR3 has 13 amino acids. V was pared by 2 bases and J by 4 bases, with 8 bases between. In germline, CDR1 is MDHEN, CDR2 SYDVKM.

The chain recombines TRBV19 with TRBJ2-3; 8 nucleotides line up with TRBD1. This CDR3 has 15 amino acids. Germline CDR1 is LNHDA and CDR2 is SQIVND (reference sequence). The junction had 6 bases not matched to a gene; V was cut back by 5 bases and J by 2 bases. The CDR3, as DNA: TGTGCCAGTAGTGCCAGACAGGGGACCACAGATACGCAGTATTTT. The encoded protein is CASSARQGTTDTQYF.

The sample holds many counts of this clonotype. J is TRBJ2-1 and V is TRBV9; maybe TRBD2 (5 bases). CDR3 size: 16 residues. In germline, CDR1 is SGDLS, CDR2 YYNGEE. V lost 0 bases and J lost 0, with 10 bases in between. CDR3 in DNA: TGTGCCAGCAGCGTAGCATGGGAGAGCTCCTACAATGAGCAGTTCTTC. It translates to CASSVAWESSYNEQFF.

This sequence joins TRBV5-1 and TRBJ2-7; D tentatively reads TRBD1 or TRBD2 (6 bases each). Germline CDR1 and CDR2: SGHRS and YFSETQ. V was pared by 0 bases and J by 0 bases, with 10 bases between. The CDR3 is made up of 15 amino acids. CDR3 sequence (DNA): TGCGCCAGCAGCTTGGAACCGGGGGCCTCCTACGAGCAGTACTTC. It encodes CASSLEPGASYEQYF.

This clonotype was found a few times. This chain uses TRBV7-6 with TRBJ1-1; D is unresolved. This CDR3 has 13 amino acids. Germline V gives CDR1 SGHVS, CDR2 FNYEAQ. Trimming removed 4 bases at V and 4 bases at J, with 10 bases between. CDR3 protein: CASSSPGFTEAFF. In nucleotides, the CDR3 is TGTGCCAGCAGCTCCCCCGGGTTCACTGAAGCTTTCTTT.

There are many counts of this clonotype. The chain uses TRBV7-9 and TRBJ2-1; a weak D match, TRBD1 (5 bases). Trimming took 6 bases from V and 5 from J, leaving 14 bases between them. Germline V CDR1 and CDR2: SEHNR, FQNEAQ (reference sequence). The CDR3 covers 14 residues. The CDR3 DNA reads TGTGCCAGCAGGGGGCCAGGGCCCCACAATGAGCAGTTCTTC. Protein sequence: CASRGPGPHNEQFF.

This clonotype appeared a few times. The chain has TRBV19 and TRBJ2-7, with 7 bases identical to TRBD1. From germline, CDR1 is LNHDA and CDR2 SQIVND (reference sequence). The junction had 6 bases not matched to a gene; V was cut back by 3 bases and J by 1 base. The CDR3 consists of 15 residues. The CDR3 sequence is CASSITTGWSYEQYF. For the CDR3, the DNA is TGTGCCAGTAGTATTACGACAGGGTGGTCCTACGAGCAGTACTTC.

This chain connects TRBV5-5 to TRBJ1-2, with D perhaps matching TRBD1 (6 bases). Between the trimmed V and J ends, which lost 0 bases and 4 bases, there was a span of 19 bases. The CDR3 sequence is 17 residues long. CDR1 is SGHKS, CDR2 YYEKEE, per germline (reference sequence). In nucleotides, the CDR3 is TGTGCCAGCAGCTTGGATTACGGGACAAGTGATTCCTATGGCTACACCTTC. Translated, it gives CASSLDYGTSDSYGYTF.

The chain joins TRBV6-5 to TRBJ2-1, with 8 bases identical to TRBD2. The CDR3 runs 13 residues. Unmatched junction bases numbered 4, after V lost 7 bases and J lost 5 bases. Per the germline V gene, CDR1 is MNHEY and CDR2 is SVGAGI. The CDR3 here is CASMNGGDNEQFF. Here the CDR3 DNA reads TGTGCCAGCATGAACGGGGGGGACAATGAGCAGTTCTTC.

A few counts support this clonotype. The V call is TRBV7-9, the J call TRBJ2-2; unclear D gene. The V gene lost 3 bases and the J gene lost 2 bases, with 10 bases spanning the gap. Germline-derived CDR1 and CDR2 are SEHNR and FQNEAQ (reference sequence). The CDR3 length is 15 residues. CDR3 residues: CASSFWANNTGELFF. CDR3 bases: TGTGCCAGCAGCTTTTGGGCCAACAACACCGGGGAGCTGTTTTTT. Supplemented by reference TRBV7-9 and TRBJ2-2, the full variable domain reads DTGVSQNPRHKITKRGQNVTFRCDPISEHNRLYWYRQTLGQGPEFLTYFQNEAQLEKSRLLSDRFSAERPKGSFSTLEIQRTEQGDSAMYLCASSFWANNTGELFFGEGSRLTVL.

In this sample, this clonotype turned up a few times. This chain joins TRBV14 and TRBJ2-7; 15 bases fit TRBD2. Losses at the gene ends were 4 bases for V and 2 bases for J; bases not matched to a gene: 3. Per germline, CDR1 SGHDN and CDR2 FVKESK. This CDR3 region has 16 residues. The CDR3 nucleotides are TGTGCCAGCAGCCCCGGGACTAGCGGGAGGCCCTACGAGCAGTACTTC. This sequence encodes CASSPGTSGRPYEQYF.

This clonotype turned up a few times. The chain combines TRBV4-1 with TRBJ2-5; TRBD1 is a possible D gene (5 bases). Trimming took 7 bases from V and 6 from J, leaving 18 bases between them. Germline lookup yields CDR1 MGHRA and CDR2 YSYEKL. The CDR3 extends over 14 amino acids. CDR3 sequence reads: CASTSGPLAKTQYF. The CDR3 DNA follows: TGCGCCAGCACTTCAGGGCCACTGGCCAAGACCCAGTACTTC.

A few counts support this clonotype. This chain joins TRBV7-9 and TRBJ2-3; D unclear. In germline, CDR1 is SEHNR, CDR2 FQNEAQ (reference sequence). V shed 4 bases and J shed 9 bases, with 11 bases lying between them. The CDR3 is 12 residues long. CDR3 DNA: TGTGCCAGCAGCTCCCTCCCCCTGACGCAGTATTTT. This gives the protein CASSSLPLTQYF.